The rows below give T cell receptor beta chains drawn from one sample of a study of blood T cells in healthy people across ages. TCRdb analysed the 5' RACE reads with MiXCR anew, one entry per CDR3 protein. The sample yields 1.5 million to 2 million distinct CDR3 sequences, about 49% seen once. The sample consisted of blood. Every receptor here comes from a woman aged 40-49 years in good health. The CDR3 runs from the conserved cysteine through the conserved F or W. Each record gives: D gene, clone size, V gene, J gene, CDR3 DNA, CDR3 protein. A D gene is named only where the DNA matches it firmly. The size entry is marked missing in some rows and otherwise reads once, few, many or a size class.

d_call: TRBD2
clone_size: NA
v_call: TRBV7-2
j_call: TRBJ2-3
cdr3_nt: TGTGCCAGCGGCCCTCGACTAGCGGATACGCAGTATTTT
cdr3_aa: CASGPRLADTQYF

d_call: NA
clone_size: many
v_call: TRBV29-1
j_call: TRBJ2-4
cdr3_nt: TGCAGCGTTGGGCAGGGAGAAAACATTCAGTACTTC
cdr3_aa: CSVGQGENIQYF

d_call: NA
clone_size: NA
v_call: TRBV12-3/TRBV12-4
j_call: TRBJ2-5
cdr3_nt: TGTGCCAGCTCTCCGGGACCAAGCCTGGAGACCCAGTACTTC
cdr3_aa: CASSPGPSLETQYF

d_call: TRBD1
clone_size: NA
v_call: TRBV20-1
j_call: TRBJ1-2
cdr3_nt: TGCAGTGCTCACAGCAGGGGGAGGGGTGGCTACACCTTC
cdr3_aa: CSAHSRGRGGYTF

d_call: TRBD2
clone_size: NA
v_call: TRBV18
j_call: TRBJ2-3
cdr3_nt: TGTGCCAGCTCACCGCCTAGCGGGGGCCCCACAACGCAGTATTTT
cdr3_aa: CASSPPSGGPTTQYF

d_call: NA
clone_size: NA
v_call: TRBV2
j_call: TRBJ2-7
cdr3_nt: TGTGCCAGCAGTGAAGAGGTCACGGATCTCGACGAGCAGTACTTC
cdr3_aa: CASSEEVTDLDEQYF

d_call: NA
clone_size: few
v_call: TRBV7-6
j_call: TRBJ2-7
cdr3_nt: TGTGCCAGCAGCCTCCTAAGAGTCGGCGAGCAGTACTTC
cdr3_aa: CASSLLRVGEQYF

d_call: NA
clone_size: few
v_call: TRBV6-1
j_call: TRBJ2-6
cdr3_nt: TGTGCCAGCAGTGATACCGCCATTTCCTCTGGGGCCAACGTCCTGACTTTC
cdr3_aa: CASSDTAISSGANVLTF

d_call: TRBD1
clone_size: few
v_call: TRBV12-3/TRBV12-4
j_call: TRBJ2-3
cdr3_nt: TGTGCCAGCAGTCCCCGGACAGGGGGTAGTTTAGATACGCAGTATTTT
cdr3_aa: CASSPRTGGSLDTQYF

d_call: NA
clone_size: NA
v_call: TRBV11-2
j_call: TRBJ2-6
cdr3_nt: TGTGCCAGCAGCTTAGGGGTGGATATGTCCACTGGGGCCAACGTCCTGACTTTC
cdr3_aa: CASSLGVDMSTGANVLTF

d_call: NA
clone_size: NA
v_call: TRBV20-1
j_call: TRBJ1-2
cdr3_nt: TGCAGTGCCCCCAGCGGGGGGACCTATGGCTACACCTTC
cdr3_aa: CSAPSGGTYGYTF

d_call: TRBD1
clone_size: once
v_call: TRBV7-9
j_call: TRBJ2-4
cdr3_nt: TGTGCCAGCAGCTTAATCTCGGGACAGTCGAGGGCCAAAAACATTCAGTACTTC
cdr3_aa: CASSLISGQSRAKNIQYF

d_call: NA
clone_size: NA
v_call: TRBV9
j_call: TRBJ2-3
cdr3_nt: TGTGCCAGCAGCGTAGGCCGGTACACAGATACGCAGTATTTT
cdr3_aa: CASSVGRYTDTQYF

d_call: NA
clone_size: NA
v_call: TRBV27
j_call: TRBJ1-1
cdr3_nt: TGTGCCAGCAGTGGCCCGGGGGGAGCTTTCTTT
cdr3_aa: CASSGPGGAFF

d_call: TRBD1
clone_size: once
v_call: TRBV6-2/TRBV6-3
j_call: TRBJ2-1
cdr3_nt: TGTGCCAGCATTTCGGGACAGGGCAACAATGAGCAGTTCTTC
cdr3_aa: CASISGQGNNEQFF

d_call: TRBD1
clone_size: NA
v_call: TRBV12-3/TRBV12-4
j_call: TRBJ1-2
cdr3_nt: TGTGCCAGCAGTTTATCTCACAGGGGGAACTATGGCTACACCTTC
cdr3_aa: CASSLSHRGNYGYTF

d_call: TRBD2
clone_size: NA
v_call: TRBV7-2
j_call: TRBJ2-5
cdr3_nt: TGTGCCAGCAGCTTAGCGAATCTAGCGGGGGGGCTAGAGACCCAGTACTTC
cdr3_aa: CASSLANLAGGLETQYF

d_call: NA
clone_size: NA
v_call: TRBV13
j_call: TRBJ2-4
cdr3_nt: TGTGCCAGCAGCTTAACAGAGCAAGGATACAAAAACATTCAGTACTTC
cdr3_aa: CASSLTEQGYKNIQYF

d_call: NA
clone_size: few
v_call: TRBV20-1
j_call: TRBJ2-5
cdr3_nt: TGCAGTGCAATTTACAGGAATCAAGAGACCCAGTACTTC
cdr3_aa: CSAIYRNQETQYF

d_call: NA
clone_size: few
v_call: TRBV7-2
j_call: TRBJ2-7
cdr3_nt: TGTGCCAGCAGCTTACGACGGGACTACGAGCAGTACTTC
cdr3_aa: CASSLRRDYEQYF

d_call: NA
clone_size: few
v_call: TRBV7-6
j_call: TRBJ2-7
cdr3_nt: TGTGCCAGCAGCTTACAGCGGGCGGGCCTCGCTAGTGACGAGCAGTACTTC
cdr3_aa: CASSLQRAGLASDEQYF

d_call: TRBD2
clone_size: NA
v_call: TRBV4-3
j_call: TRBJ2-5
cdr3_nt: TGCGCCAGCAGCCAAGGGACTAGCGGGCCGAAAGAGACCCAGTACTTC
cdr3_aa: CASSQGTSGPKETQYF

d_call: NA
clone_size: NA
v_call: TRBV4-3
j_call: TRBJ1-2
cdr3_nt: TGCGCCAGCAGCCAAGCGCTGCAGGGAAGCGGCTACACCTTC
cdr3_aa: CASSQALQGSGYTF

d_call: TRBD1
clone_size: NA
v_call: TRBV20-1
j_call: TRBJ2-1
cdr3_nt: TGCAGTGTGACAGGGTTCAACTACAATGAGCAGTTCTTC
cdr3_aa: CSVTGFNYNEQFF

d_call: NA
clone_size: NA
v_call: TRBV7-2
j_call: TRBJ2-1
cdr3_nt: TGTGCCAGCAGCCCCGACAGAGATTACAATGAGCAGTTCTTC
cdr3_aa: CASSPDRDYNEQFF

d_call: NA
clone_size: NA
v_call: TRBV20-1
j_call: TRBJ2-2
cdr3_nt: TGCAGTGCTAGGGCCCTTAGCGGACCGAACACCGGGGAGCTGTTTTTT
cdr3_aa: CSARALSGPNTGELFF

d_call: TRBD1
clone_size: NA
v_call: TRBV6-5
j_call: TRBJ1-5
cdr3_nt: TGTGCCAGCAGTTACTCGTGGACAGGGTCCAATCAGCCCCAGCATTTT
cdr3_aa: CASSYSWTGSNQPQHF

d_call: TRBD1
clone_size: NA
v_call: TRBV7-2
j_call: TRBJ1-1
cdr3_nt: TGTGCCAGCAGCTTAGTGACAGGGGGTAGGACTGAAGCTTTCTTT
cdr3_aa: CASSLVTGGRTEAFF

d_call: TRBD1
clone_size: NA
v_call: TRBV4-2
j_call: TRBJ1-1
cdr3_nt: TGTGCCAGCAGCCAACCGGGACAGCAGAACACTGAAGCTTTCTTT
cdr3_aa: CASSQPGQQNTEAFF

d_call: TRBD1
clone_size: NA
v_call: TRBV3-1
j_call: TRBJ2-7
cdr3_nt: TGTGCCAGCAGCCCACAGGGGATGAACGAGCAGTACTTC
cdr3_aa: CASSPQGMNEQYF

d_call: NA
clone_size: NA
v_call: TRBV19
j_call: TRBJ1-5
cdr3_nt: TGTGCCAGTAGTATTTTCGGTCAGCCCCAGCATTTT
cdr3_aa: CASSIFGQPQHF

d_call: NA
clone_size: NA
v_call: TRBV20-1
j_call: TRBJ2-5
cdr3_nt: TGCAGTGCTAGAGATCATCACGGAGGGGAGACCCGGTACTTC
cdr3_aa: CSARDHHGGETRYF